The 24 T cell receptor beta chains given below trace back to one sample, sequenced in a study of T cell responses to AZD1222 COVID-19 vaccine. The assay was immunoSEQ multiplex PCR, and TCRdb's table has in-frame clones only and misses some. The sample holds about 210,000 clones, approximately 94% seen once. This sample comprised peripheral blood, obtained 28 days after the second dose of the MenACWY control vaccine. The receptor set was obtained from an adult who received the MenACWY meningococcal vaccine as a control.

This rearrangement joins TRBV24-1 to TRBJ2-3; 14 bases line up with TRBD2. Germline V gives CDR1 KGHDR, CDR2 SFDVKD. The CDR3 spans 19 residues. The J segment lost 1 base and the V segment lost 3 bases, leaving 8 bases of the junction unmatched. This CDR3 reads CATSDPRPGLAGGTDTQYF. Written as DNA, the CDR3 is TGTGCCACCAGTGATCCCAGACCGGGACTAGCGGGAGGCACAGATACGCAGTATTTT.

The gene calls are TRBV7-2 and TRBJ2-3; TRBD2 aligns across 7 bases. V was pared by 2 bases and J by 0 bases, with 2 bases of the junction left unmatched. Germline V gives CDR1 SGHTA, CDR2 FQGNSA. The CDR3 runs 15 residues. CDR3 protein: CASSLRRGSTDTQYF. The CDR3 bases are TGTGCCAGCAGCTTACGGCGGGGGAGCACAGATACGCAGTATTTT.

This clone occurred a few times. Other DNA sequences in the same sample also yield this CDR3. The V and J genes are TRBV6-5 and TRBJ2-7; TRBD2 aligns across 8 bases. The CDR3 runs to 13 residues. V shed 5 bases and J 4 bases; nucleotides not matched to a gene: 4. Germline V gives CDR1 MNHEY, CDR2 SVGAGI. The CDR3 region has the DNA TGTGCCAGCAGTCCCGGGGGGGGTTACGAGCAGTACTTC. Its protein is CASSPGGGYEQYF.

The chain combines TRBV4-3 with TRBJ1-2; D perhaps matches TRBD1 (6 bases). The CDR3 loop spans 17 amino acids. Trimming took off 0 bases at V and 1 base at J, with 15 bases between the two ends. CDR1 and CDR2 from the germline V gene are LGHNA and YSLEER. The CDR3 sequence: CASSQEGGQTVNYGYTF. The CDR3 nucleotides read TGCGCCAGCAGCCAAGAAGGGGGTCAGACCGTTAACTATGGCTACACCTTC.

The genes are TRBV5-1 and TRBJ2-5; 10 bases are shared with TRBD2. V shed 5 bases and J 6 bases; nucleotides not matched to a gene: 13. The length of the CDR3 is 16 residues. The germline gives CDR1 SGHRS, CDR2 YFSETQ. The CDR3 bases are TGCGCCAGCAGGCTCGCCGGCAGCGGGGGGGCAAAGACCCAGTACTTC. Its translation is CASRLAGSGGAKTQYF. The whole variable domain, remainder taken from reference TRBV5-1 and TRBJ2-5, is KAGVTQTPRYLIKTRGQQVTLSCSPISGHRSVSWYQQTPGQGLQFLFEYFSETQRNKGNFPGRFSGRQFSNSRSEMNVSTLELGDSALYLCASRLAGSGGAKTQYFGPGTRLLVL.

The CDR3 is CASSHRGGSYEQYF. The DNA for the CDR3 is TGTGCCAGCAGCCACAGGGGGGGCTCCTACGAGCAGTACTTC. This sequence joins TRBV3-1 (or the pseudogene TRBV3-2) and TRBJ2-7; the D gene could be TRBD1 or TRBD2 (7 bases each). Germline CDR1 reads LGHDT; CDR2 reads YNNKEL (reference sequence). CDR3 length: 14 amino acids. Deletions cut 3 bases from V and 0 bases from J, with 9 bases between.

This rearrangement joins TRBV5-1 to TRBJ2-7, with a tentative D call TRBD1 (6 bases). The germline V gene has CDR1 SGHRS and CDR2 YFSETQ. The CDR3 length is 13 residues. The V end was cut by 4 bases, the J end by 0 bases, with 8 bases between. CDR3 in amino acids: CASSTGSSYEQYF. In DNA, the CDR3 is TGCGCCAGCAGCACAGGGAGCTCCTACGAGCAGTACTTC.

This chain uses TRBV2 with TRBJ2-1; TRBD2 matches 15 bases. The CDR3 consists of 17 residues. The V segment lost 7 bases and the J segment 1 base; nucleotides outside the gene matches: 5. CDR1 is SNHLY, CDR2 FYNNEI, per germline. The CDR3 DNA follows: TGTGCCAGCACCTCGGGACTAGCGGGAGGATCCTACAATGAGCAGTTCTTC. It encodes CASTSGLAGGSYNEQFF.

The chain carries TRBV28 and TRBJ2-7, with TRBD2 as a possible D gene (6 bases). The germline V and J ends were trimmed by 5 bases and 2 bases, with 13 bases remaining between them. CDR3 length: 14 residues. Germline CDR1 is MDHEN and CDR2 is SYDVKM. The CDR3 DNA sequence: TGTGCCAGCAGTCCTGGGACTGGTACCTACGAGCAGTACTTC. As protein: CASSPGTGTYEQYF.

The rearrangement links TRBV7-9 to TRBJ1-4; the D gene is possibly TRBD1 (6 bases). CDR3 length equals 17 residues. The V end lost 3 bases, the J end lost 2 bases, and 16 bases lay between the germline ends. Germline V gives CDR1 SEHNR, CDR2 FQNEAQ (reference sequence). CDR3 DNA sequence: TGTGCCAGCAGCTTTATCAGGGGCGTTTGGACTAATGAAAAACTGTTTTTT. It specifies CASSFIRGVWTNEKLFF.

Concerning this clone itself: Other DNA variants within this sample encode the same CDR3. The genes are TRBV19 and TRBJ2-1; TRBD2 aligns across 7 bases. The germline CDR1 and CDR2 sequences are LNHDA and SQIVND (reference sequence). Losses at the gene ends were 3 bases for V and 0 bases for J; bases not matched to a gene: 2. This CDR3 is built from 15 residues. CDR3 DNA: TGTGCCAGTAGTATGGGCGGGAGCTCCTACAATGAGCAGTTCTTC. Protein: CASSMGGSSYNEQFF.

This chain links TRBV4-2 with TRBJ1-4; D gene unclear. The V gene lost 1 base and the J gene lost 4 bases, with 13 bases spanning the gap. The CDR3 sequence is 16 residues long. CDR1 and CDR2 (germline): LGHNA, YNFKEQ. Here the CDR3 reads CASSQGGGSYNEKLFF. CDR3 nucleotides: TGTGCCAGCAGCCAAGGTGGAGGATCTTATAATGAAAAACTGTTTTTT.

The V call is TRBV15, the J call TRBJ2-7, with 10 bases aligning to TRBD1. Trimming at V came to 0 bases and at J to 7 bases, leaving 6 bases not matched to a gene. This CDR3 region has 15 residues. The germline V gene encodes CDR1 LNHNV and CDR2 YYDKDF (reference sequence). CDR3 amino acids: CATSRDRDRGQEQYF. The CDR3 DNA is TGTGCCACCAGCAGAGATCGCGACAGGGGGCAAGAGCAGTACTTC.

V and J are TRBV4-1 and TRBJ1-1; 9 bases agree with TRBD1. With V trimmed by 0 bases and J by 3 bases, 2 bases remained unmatched. The CDR3 covers 15 residues. Germline loops: CDR1 MGHRA, CDR2 YSYEKL. This CDR3 reads CASSQDTGGHTEAFF. The CDR3 DNA reads TGCGCCAGCAGCCAAGATACAGGGGGCCACACTGAAGCTTTCTTT.

V gene TRBV5-6 combines with J gene TRBJ1-1; unclear D gene. Germline V gene data show CDR1 as SGHDT and CDR2 as YYEEEE. Trimming stripped 0 bases from V and 0 bases from J, with 12 bases between. The CDR3 has 16 residues. The CDR3 protein is CASSLGTTWVNTEAFF. CDR3 nucleotides: TGTGCCAGCAGCTTGGGGACTACCTGGGTGAACACTGAAGCTTTCTTT.

V is TRBV5-6 and J is TRBJ1-5; D call uncertain. Germline CDR1 and CDR2: SGHDT and YYEEEE. The CDR3 spans 13 residues. Deletions cut 0 bases from V and 7 bases from J, with 8 bases between. The CDR3 reads CASSLAVGQPQHF. CDR3 nucleotide sequence: TGTGCCAGCAGCTTGGCAGTTGGGCAGCCCCAGCATTTT.

CDR3 bases: TGTGCCAGCAGCGAGGGACAGGGCGGGGGGCAAGAGACCCAGTACTTC. Translated: CASSEGQGGGQETQYF. The chain carries TRBV11-3 and TRBJ2-5; perhaps TRBD1 as D (9 bases). Trimming removed 5 bases from V and 2 bases from J, with 18 bases in between. This CDR3 has 16 residues. Germline CDR1 SGHNT, CDR2 YENEEA.

The chain couples TRBV10-3 to TRBJ1-2; no firm D call. Trimming left V 1 base short and J 3 bases short, with 6 bases between. Germline lookup yields CDR1 ENHRY and CDR2 SYGVKD. The CDR3 covers 13 residues. CDR3: CAISELGYYGYTF. CDR3 sequence (DNA): TGTGCCATCAGTGAGTTGGGTTACTATGGCTACACCTTC.

The chain carries TRBV9 and TRBJ1-2, with D perhaps TRBD1 (5 bases). Germline assignment: CDR1 SGDLS and CDR2 YYNGEE. CDR3 length: 16 amino acids. V dropped 2 bases and J dropped 1 base, with 15 bases sitting between them. The CDR3 protein is CASSVDWGGRNYGYTF. CDR3 nucleotide sequence: TGTGCCAGCAGCGTGGATTGGGGGGGACGTAACTATGGCTACACCTTC.

The CDR3 loop is CASSQGNYGYTF. CDR3 nucleotides: TGTGCCAGCAGCCAAGGCAACTATGGCTACACCTTC. The chain carries TRBV3-1 (or the pseudogene TRBV3-2) and TRBJ1-2; D not resolved. Trimming removed 1 base from V and 2 bases from J, with 2 bases in between. Germline CDR1 and CDR2: LGHDT and YNNKEL (reference sequence). The CDR3 loop spans 12 amino acids.

The chain links TRBV10-3 to TRBJ1-5, with D perhaps matching TRBD1 (5 bases). CDR1 ENHRY and CDR2 SYGVKD come from the germline V gene. Trimming left V 4 bases short and J 4 bases short, with 5 bases between. The length of the CDR3 is 12 residues. The CDR3 reads CAISGGNQPQHF. For the CDR3, the DNA is TGTGCCATCAGTGGGGGGAATCAGCCCCAGCATTTT.

The chain carries TRBV11-2 and TRBJ2-1; TRBD2 matches 8 bases. This CDR3 spans 14 amino acids. V trimming: 5 bases; J trimming: 4 bases; junction bases outside the gene matches: 4. Germline V gives CDR1 SGHAT, CDR2 FQNNGV. The CDR3 loop reads CASSTTSGYNEQFF. In DNA form, the CDR3 reads TGTGCCAGCAGCACAACTAGCGGATACAATGAGCAGTTCTTC.

This rearrangement joins TRBV27 to TRBJ2-7, with D perhaps TRBD2 (5 bases). The length of the CDR3 is 14 residues. Germline CDR1 is MNHEY and CDR2 is SMNVEV (reference sequence). The V end was cut by 5 bases, the J end by 3 bases, with 14 bases between. CDR3 sequence reads: CASSVSIGGYEQYF. The CDR3 DNA is TGTGCCAGCAGTGTCTCTATTGGAGGCTACGAGCAGTACTTC.

The V and J genes are TRBV6-4 and TRBJ2-3, with 7 bases aligning to TRBD2. The CDR3 has 14 residues. Germline V CDR1 and CDR2: MRHNA, SNTAGT. V shed 5 bases and J 5 bases; nucleotides not matched to a gene: 7. CDR3: CASSPGGEGDTQYF. For the CDR3, the DNA is TGTGCCAGCAGTCCGGGCGGGGAGGGAGATACGCAGTATTTT.